Listed here is a single TCR beta chain. As yet, its antigen is unknown. This sample stems from a study of cytomegalovirus exposure and HLA in healthy donors. Study-wide points: It was in a later analysis that TCR association rates were seen to vary by HLA locus, highest for DRB1 and lowest for HLA-C.

V lost 0 bases and J lost 5; bases outside the gene matches: 15. The CDR3 spans 19 residues. The germline CDR1 and CDR2 sequences are MGHRA and YSYEKL. PCR employed 60 Vbeta and 13 Jbeta primers. TCRdb's copy holds only in-frame clones and misses some; the assay was immunoSEQ multiplex PCR. The table has about 180,000 clones, around 70% seen once; the top ten hold just under 3%. The sample comprised PBMCs. The rearrangement links TRBV4-1 to TRBJ2-5, with TRBD2 matching 10 bases. This TCR was recovered from a male donor in good health and CMV-seronegative. CDR3 sequence: CASSQDRRAGGPVDETQYF. CDR3 sequence (DNA): TGCGCCAGCAGCCAAGATCGGAGAGCGGGAGGGCCTGTCGATGAGACCCAGTACTTC.